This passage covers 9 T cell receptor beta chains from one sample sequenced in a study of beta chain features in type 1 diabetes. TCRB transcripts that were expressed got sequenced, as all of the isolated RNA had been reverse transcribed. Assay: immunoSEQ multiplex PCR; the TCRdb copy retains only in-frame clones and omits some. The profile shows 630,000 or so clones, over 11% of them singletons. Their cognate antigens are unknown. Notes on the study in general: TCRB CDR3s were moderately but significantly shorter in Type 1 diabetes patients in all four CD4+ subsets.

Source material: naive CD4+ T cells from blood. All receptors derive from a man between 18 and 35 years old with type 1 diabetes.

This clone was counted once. CDR3 sequence: CGLSRASGNTIYF. In DNA, the CDR3 is TGTGGTCTGAGCAGGGCCTCTGGAAACACCATATATTTT. The chain recombines TRBV30 with TRBJ1-3; TRBD1 is a possible D gene (5 bases). Germline V gene data show CDR1 as GTSNPN and CDR2 as SVGIG (reference sequence). The CDR3 totals 13 residues.

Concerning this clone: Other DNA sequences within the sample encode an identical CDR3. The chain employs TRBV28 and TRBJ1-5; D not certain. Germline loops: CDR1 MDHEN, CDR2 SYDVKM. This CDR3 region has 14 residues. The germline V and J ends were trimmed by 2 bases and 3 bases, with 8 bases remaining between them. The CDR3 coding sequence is TGTGCCAGCAGTTTAGGAGGCTCCAATCAGCCCCAGCATTTT. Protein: CASSLGGSNQPQHF. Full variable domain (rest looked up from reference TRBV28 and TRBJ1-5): DVKVTQSSRYLVKRTGEKVFLECVQDMDHENMFWYRQDPGLGLRLIYFSYDVKMKEKGDIPEGYSVSREKKERFSLILESASTNQTSMYLCASSLGGSNQPQHFGDGTRLSIL.

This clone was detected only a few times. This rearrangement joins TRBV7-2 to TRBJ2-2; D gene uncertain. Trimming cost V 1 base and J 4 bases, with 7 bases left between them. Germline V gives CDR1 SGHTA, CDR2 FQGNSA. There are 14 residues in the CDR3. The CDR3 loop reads CASSLGSGTGELFF. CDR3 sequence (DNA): TGTGCCAGCAGCTTAGGGTCAGGCACCGGGGAGCTGTTTTTT. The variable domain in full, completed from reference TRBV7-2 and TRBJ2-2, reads GAGVSQSPSNKVTEKGKDVELRCDPISGHTALYWYRQSLGQGLEFLIYFQGNSAPDKSGLPSDRFSAERTGGSVSTLTIQRTQQEDSAVYLCASSLGSGTGELFFGEGSRLTVL.

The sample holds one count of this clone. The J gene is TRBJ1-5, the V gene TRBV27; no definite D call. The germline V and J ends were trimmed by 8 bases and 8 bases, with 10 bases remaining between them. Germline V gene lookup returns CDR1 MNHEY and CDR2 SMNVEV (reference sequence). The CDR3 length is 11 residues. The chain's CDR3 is CASGFREPQHF. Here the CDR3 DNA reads TGTGCCAGCGGATTTCGGGAGCCCCAGCATTTT.

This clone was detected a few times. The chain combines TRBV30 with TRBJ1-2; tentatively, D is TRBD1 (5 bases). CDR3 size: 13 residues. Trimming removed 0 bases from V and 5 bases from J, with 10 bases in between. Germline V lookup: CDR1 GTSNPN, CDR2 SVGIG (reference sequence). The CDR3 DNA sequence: TGTGCCTGGAGTGTAAGGGGCCATTATGGCTACACCTTC. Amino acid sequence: CAWSVRGHYGYTF.

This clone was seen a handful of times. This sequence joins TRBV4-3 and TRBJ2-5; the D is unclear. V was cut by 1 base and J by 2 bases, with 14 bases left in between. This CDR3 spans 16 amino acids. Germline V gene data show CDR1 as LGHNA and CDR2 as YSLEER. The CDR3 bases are TGCGCCAGCAGCCAAGGATTTCACGGGCAGCAAGAGACCCAGTACTTC. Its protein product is CASSQGFHGQQETQYF.

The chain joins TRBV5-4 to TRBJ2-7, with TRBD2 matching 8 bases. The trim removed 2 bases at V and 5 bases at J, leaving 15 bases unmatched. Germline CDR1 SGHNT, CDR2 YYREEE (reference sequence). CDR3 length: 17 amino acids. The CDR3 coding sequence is TGTGCCAGCAGCTTCAGACCTACTAGCGGCCAAGGGGACGAGCAGTACTTC. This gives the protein CASSFRPTSGQGDEQYF.

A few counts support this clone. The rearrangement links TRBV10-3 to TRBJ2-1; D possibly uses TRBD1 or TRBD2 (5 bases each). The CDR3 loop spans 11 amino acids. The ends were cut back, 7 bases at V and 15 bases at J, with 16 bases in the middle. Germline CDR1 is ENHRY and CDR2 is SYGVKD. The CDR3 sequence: CAITRGPYLFF. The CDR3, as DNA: TGTGCCATCACACGGGGACCTTACCTGTTCTTC.

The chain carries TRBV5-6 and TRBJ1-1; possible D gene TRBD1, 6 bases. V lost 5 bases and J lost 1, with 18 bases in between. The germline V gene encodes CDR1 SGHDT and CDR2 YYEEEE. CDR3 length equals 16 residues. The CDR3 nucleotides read TGTGCCAGCAGTAGGGGGTTGCGATTACAGAACACTGAAGCTTTCTTT. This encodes CASSRGLRLQNTEAFF.